Listed below are T cell receptor beta chains from one sample, sequenced in a study of shared clonotypes between healthy human individuals. Assay: immunoSEQ multiplex PCR; the TCRdb copy retains only in-frame clones and omits some. The top ten clones hold 0.95% to 1.5% of a sample with over a million clones, roughly 95% of them seen once. The material sequenced was naive CD4+ T cells sorted from blood. The receptors were gathered from a man in his thirties or forties in good health. Both conserved end residues are part of each CDR3. A D gene is named only where the DNA matches it firmly. Expanded clones get a size class; other rows say once, few or many, or leave the size out.

d_gene | abundance | j_gene | v_gene | CDR3nt | CDR3aa
. | . | TRBJ1-1 | TRBV5-1 | TGCGCCAGCAGCTTGGCGGGAGCCACTGAAGCTTTCTTT | CASSLAGATEAFF
. | . | TRBJ1-2 | TRBV7-9 | TGTGCCAGCGCCAATGGGTGGGGGCTTTATCGCTACACCTTC | CASANGWGLYRYTF
. | . | TRBJ2-5 | TRBV7-9 | TGTGCCAGCAGCTTAGGGGTAGATCTGGAGACCCAGTACTTC | CASSLGVDLETQYF
. | . | TRBJ2-1 | TRBV7-3 | TGTGCCAGCAGCTTACTCCACTGGGGCGGGGACTCCTACAATGAGCAGTTCTTC | CASSLLHWGGDSYNEQFF
. | . | TRBJ2-5 | TRBV9 | TGTGCCAGCAGCGTAGACGGGAGATTAGCGTCTCAAGAGACCCAGTACTTC | CASSVDGRLASQETQYF
. | . | TRBJ2-2 | TRBV7-8 | TGTGCCAGCAGCTTAGAAACAGGGCGGAACACCGGGGAGCTGTTTTTT | CASSLETGRNTGELFF
. | . | TRBJ1-5 | TRBV7-9 | TGTGCCAGCGGATTACAGGGCGATCAGCCCCAGCATTTT | CASGLQGDQPQHF
. | . | TRBJ1-5 | TRBV7-8 | TGTGCCAGCAGCTTCCCGGGGATTCAGCCCCAGCATTTT | CASSFPGIQPQHF
TRBD2 | . | TRBJ2-5 | TRBV29-1 | TGCAGCGTCCTGACTAGCGAGTTAGAGACCCAGTACTTC | CSVLTSELETQYF
TRBD1 | . | TRBJ1-2 | TRBV28 | TGTGCCAGCAGTTCAGGGACAGGGGGCTATGGCTACACCTTC | CASSSGTGGYGYTF
. | . | TRBJ2-5 | TRBV5-4 | TGTGCCAGCAGCTTGGGCAGGGTGGAGACCCAGTACTTC | CASSLGRVETQYF
. | . | TRBJ1-2 | TRBV4-2 | TGTGCCAGCAGCCCGGGACCGAACGACTATGGCTACACCTTC | CASSPGPNDYGYTF
. | . | TRBJ2-5 | TRBV5-8 | TGTGCCAGCAGCTTCAAGGGTGGTAAGACCCAGTACTTC | CASSFKGGKTQYF
. | . | TRBJ2-1 | TRBV5-1 | TGCGCCAGCAGCTTGGATGCGCCCTCGCTGAATGAGCAGTTCTTC | CASSLDAPSLNEQFF
TRBD1 | . | TRBJ2-2 | TRBV14 | TGTGCCAGCAGCCACAGGAGTAGGGGGCGGTTCACCGGGGAGCTGTTTTTT | CASSHRSRGRFTGELFF
. | once | TRBJ2-6 | TRBV29-1 | TGCAGCGTCTCTGGGGCCAACGTCCTGACTTTC | CSVSGANVLTF
TRBD2 | . | TRBJ2-3 | TRBV10-2 | TGCGCCAGCAGTGAGCGGGGGACTAGCGGGACCCGCACAGATACGCAGTATTTT | CASSERGTSGTRTDTQYF
. | . | TRBJ1-5 | TRBV28 | TGTGCCAGCAGTTCAACGGATAGAGAATATCAGCCCCAGCATTTT | CASSSTDREYQPQHF
TRBD2 | . | TRBJ2-1 | TRBV6-4 | TGTGCCAGCAGTGACTCGGCTAGCGGCCGATCCTACAATGAGCAGTTCTTC | CASSDSASGRSYNEQFF
TRBD1 | . | TRBJ2-7 | TRBV2 | TGTGCCAGCAGCCCCCGGGACAGGGGATTAATATACGAGCAGTACTTC | CASSPRDRGLIYEQYF
. | once | TRBJ2-7 | TRBV5-1 | TGCGCCAGCAGCCCCAGGGGTCGCCGGGGCTACGAGCAGTACTTC | CASSPRGRRGYEQYF
TRBD2 | . | TRBJ2-1 | TRBV10-1 | TGCGCCAGCAGTGAAAAAGCGGGGAGCTCCTACAATGAGCAGTTCTTC | CASSEKAGSSYNEQFF
. | . | TRBJ2-7 | TRBV6-1 | TGTGCCAGCAGTGAAGCCCTTAGACGCTACGAGCAGTACTTC | CASSEALRRYEQYF
. | . | TRBJ1-2 | TRBV5-4 | TGTGCCAGCAGCTTGGATACAGTTTCTAACTATGGCTACACCTTC | CASSLDTVSNYGYTF
. | once | TRBJ2-7 | TRBV5-4 | TGTGCCAGCAGCTTAGGCTACGAGCAGTACTTC | CASSLGYEQYF
. | . | TRBJ1-3 | TRBV11-2 | TGTGCCAGCAGCCCCAGTTACGGTGGCACCATATATTTT | CASSPSYGGTIYF
TRBD1 | once | TRBJ2-1 | TRBV4-3 | TGCGCCAGCAGCCAAGATTCGAGGGGGCACAATGAGCAGTTCTTC | CASSQDSRGHNEQFF
. | . | TRBJ1-5 | TRBV2 | TGTGCCAGCAGTGACGGGGGGTATAGCAATCAGCCCCAGCATTTT | CASSDGGYSNQPQHF
. | . | TRBJ2-3 | TRBV5-1 | TGCGCCAGCAGCTCCGACTTAACAGATACGCAGTATTTT | CASSSDLTDTQYF
. | . | TRBJ2-1 | TRBV21-1 | TGTGCCAGCAGCAAGGGACCGAGCTCCTACAATGAGCAGTTCTTC | CASSKGPSSYNEQFF
. | . | TRBJ2-1 | TRBV30 | TGTGCCTGGGATTTCGCGTCCTACAATGAGCAGTTCTTC | CAWDFASYNEQFF
TRBD1 | . | TRBJ2-1 | TRBV27 | TGTGCCAGCAGTTCCCACAGGGGCGGTGAGCAGTTCTTC | CASSSHRGGEQFF
TRBD1 | . | TRBJ1-5 | TRBV15 | TGTGCCACCAGCAGAGGTGACAGGGTAGCGCGTCAGCCCCAGCATTTT | CATSRGDRVARQPQHF
TRBD2 | . | TRBJ2-7 | TRBV28 | TGTGCCAGCAGCAGGCCCCTAGCGGACCTCTACGAGCAGTACTTC | CASSRPLADLYEQYF
. | . | TRBJ2-3 | TRBV19 | TGTGCCAGTAAGAGTCGGGCGGTGTCTCTTAGGGACACAGATACGCAGTATTTT | CASKSRAVSLRDTDTQYF
. | . | TRBJ2-7 | TRBV7-8 | TGTGCCAGCAGCTTAAGACAGGACTACGAGCAGTACTTC | CASSLRQDYEQYF
. | . | TRBJ2-3 | TRBV7-6 | TGTGCCAGCAGCTTAGGGAGTGGAGAGTTGGCAGATACGCAGTATTTT | CASSLGSGELADTQYF
TRBD1 | . | TRBJ1-1 | TRBV2 | TGTGCCAGCAGTGAAGAACTTGGGACAGGGCTAATGAACACTGAAGCTTTCTTT | CASSEELGTGLMNTEAFF
. | . | TRBJ1-3 | TRBV29-1 | TGCAGCGGCCCCCGCGGAAACACCATATATTTT | CSGPRGNTIYF
. | once | TRBJ2-5 | TRBV7-2 | TGTGCCAGCACCCTAATGCGAGAAGTTGAGACCCAGTACTTC | CASTLMREVETQYF
TRBD2 | . | TRBJ2-5 | TRBV6-6 | TGTGCCAGCAGTTGGGGCCCGGGGGGGCAGGAGACCCAGTACTTC | CASSWGPGGQETQYF